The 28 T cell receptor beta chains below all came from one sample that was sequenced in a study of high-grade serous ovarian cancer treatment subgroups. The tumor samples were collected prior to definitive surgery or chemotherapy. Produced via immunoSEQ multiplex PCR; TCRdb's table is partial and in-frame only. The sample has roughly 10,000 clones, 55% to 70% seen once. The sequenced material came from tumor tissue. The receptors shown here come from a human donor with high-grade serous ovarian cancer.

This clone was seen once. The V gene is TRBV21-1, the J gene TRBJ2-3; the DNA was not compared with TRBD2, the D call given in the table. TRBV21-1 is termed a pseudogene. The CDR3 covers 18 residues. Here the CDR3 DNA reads TGTGCCAGCAGCAAAAACCCGGGACTAGCGGGAGATGAAGATACGCAGTATTTT. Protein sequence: CASSKNPGLAGDEDTQYF.

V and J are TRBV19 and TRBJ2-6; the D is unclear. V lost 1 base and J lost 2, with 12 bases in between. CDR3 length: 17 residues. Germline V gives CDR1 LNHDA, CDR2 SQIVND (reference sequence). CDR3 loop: CASSIGLVGAGANVLTF. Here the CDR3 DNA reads TGTGCCAGTAGTATAGGTTTAGTGGGCGCTGGGGCCAACGTCCTGACTTTC.

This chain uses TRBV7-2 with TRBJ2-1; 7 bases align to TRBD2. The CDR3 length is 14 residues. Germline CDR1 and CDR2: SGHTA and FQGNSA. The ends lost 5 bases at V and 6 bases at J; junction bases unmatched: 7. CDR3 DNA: TGTGCCAGCAGCCTTGCCGGGACTACCAATGAGCAGTTCTTC. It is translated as CASSLAGTTNEQFF. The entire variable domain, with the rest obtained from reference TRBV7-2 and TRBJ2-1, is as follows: GAGVSQSPSNKVTEKGKDVELRCDPISGHTALYWYRQSLGQGLEFLIYFQGNSAPDKSGLPSDRFSAERTGGSVSTLTIQRTQQEDSAVYLCASSLAGTTNEQFFGPGTRLTVL.

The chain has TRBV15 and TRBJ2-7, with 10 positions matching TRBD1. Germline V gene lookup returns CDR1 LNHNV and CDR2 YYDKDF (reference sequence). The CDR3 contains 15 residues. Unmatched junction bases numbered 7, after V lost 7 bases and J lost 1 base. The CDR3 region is CATTMGQGRSYEQYF. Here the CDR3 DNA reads TGTGCCACCACCATGGGACAGGGGAGGTCCTACGAGCAGTACTTC.

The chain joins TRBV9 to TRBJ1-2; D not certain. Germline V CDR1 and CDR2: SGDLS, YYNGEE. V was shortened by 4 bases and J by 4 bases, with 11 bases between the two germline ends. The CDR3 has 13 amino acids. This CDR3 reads CASSLDARYGYTF. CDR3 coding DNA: TGTGCCAGCAGCCTGGACGCCCGCTATGGCTACACCTTC.

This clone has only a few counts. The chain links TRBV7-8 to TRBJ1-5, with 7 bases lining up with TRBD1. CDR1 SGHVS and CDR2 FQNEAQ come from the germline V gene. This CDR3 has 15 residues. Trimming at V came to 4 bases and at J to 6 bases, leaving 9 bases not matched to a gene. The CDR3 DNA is TGTGCCAGCAGCTCGAGTAATCAGGGGGGTCAGCCCCAGCATTTT. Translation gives CASSSSNQGGQPQHF.

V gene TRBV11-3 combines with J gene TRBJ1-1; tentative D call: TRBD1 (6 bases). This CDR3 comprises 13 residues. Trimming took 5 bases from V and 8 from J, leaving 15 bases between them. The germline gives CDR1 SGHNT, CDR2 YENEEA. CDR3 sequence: CASSGRGRGEAFF. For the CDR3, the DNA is TGTGCCAGCAGCGGTAGGGGCAGGGGCGAAGCTTTCTTT.

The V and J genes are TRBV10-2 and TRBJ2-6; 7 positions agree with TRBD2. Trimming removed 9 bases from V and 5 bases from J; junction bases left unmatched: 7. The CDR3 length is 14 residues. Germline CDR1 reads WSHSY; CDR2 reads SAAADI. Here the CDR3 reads CASTSDTRANVLTF. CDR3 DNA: TGCGCCAGTACTAGCGACACGAGGGCCAACGTCCTGACTTTC.

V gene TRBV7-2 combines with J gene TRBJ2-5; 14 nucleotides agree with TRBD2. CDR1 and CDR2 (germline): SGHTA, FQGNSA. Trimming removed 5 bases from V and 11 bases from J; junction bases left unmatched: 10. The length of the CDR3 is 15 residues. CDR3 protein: CASSPTSGRAAEQYF. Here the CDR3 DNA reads TGTGCCAGCAGCCCGACTAGCGGGAGGGCCGCGGAGCAGTACTTC.

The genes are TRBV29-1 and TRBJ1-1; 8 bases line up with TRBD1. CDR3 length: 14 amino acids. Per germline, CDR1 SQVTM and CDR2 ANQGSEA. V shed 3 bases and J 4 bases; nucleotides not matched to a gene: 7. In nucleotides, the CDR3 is TGCAGCGTTGACCGGGTAGGACAGGGCACTGAAGCTTTCTTT. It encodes CSVDRVGQGTEAFF.

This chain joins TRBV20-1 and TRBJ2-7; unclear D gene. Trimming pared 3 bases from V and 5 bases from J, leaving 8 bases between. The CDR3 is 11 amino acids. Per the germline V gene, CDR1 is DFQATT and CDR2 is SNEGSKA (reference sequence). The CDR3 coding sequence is TGCAGTGCTAGTTCCTGGCACGAGCAGTACTTC. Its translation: CSASSWHEQYF.

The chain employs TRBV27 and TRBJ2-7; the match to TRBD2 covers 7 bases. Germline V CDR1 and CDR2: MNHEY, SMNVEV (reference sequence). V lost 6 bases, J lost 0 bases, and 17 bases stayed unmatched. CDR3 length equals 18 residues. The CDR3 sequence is CASRLIGGRVAGSYEQYF. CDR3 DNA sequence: TGTGCCAGCAGACTGATTGGGGGTAGAGTAGCGGGCTCCTACGAGCAGTACTTC.

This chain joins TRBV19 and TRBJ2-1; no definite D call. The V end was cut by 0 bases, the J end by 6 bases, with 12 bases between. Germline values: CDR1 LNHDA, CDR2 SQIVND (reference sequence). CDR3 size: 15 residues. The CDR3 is CASSIDLGRVNEQFF. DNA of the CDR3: TGTGCCAGTAGTATAGATCTAGGTAGGGTCAATGAGCAGTTCTTC.

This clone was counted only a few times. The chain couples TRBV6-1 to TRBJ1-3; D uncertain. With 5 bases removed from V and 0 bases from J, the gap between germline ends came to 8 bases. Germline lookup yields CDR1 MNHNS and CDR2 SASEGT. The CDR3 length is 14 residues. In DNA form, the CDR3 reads TGTGCCAGCAGTCTTATATTCTCTGGAAACACCATATATTTT. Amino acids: CASSLIFSGNTIYF.

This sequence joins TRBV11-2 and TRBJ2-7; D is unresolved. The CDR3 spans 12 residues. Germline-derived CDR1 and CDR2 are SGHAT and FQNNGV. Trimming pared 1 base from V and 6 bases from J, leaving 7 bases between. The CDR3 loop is CASSLALREQYF. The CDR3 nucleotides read TGTGCCAGCAGCTTAGCCCTCCGCGAGCAGTACTTC.

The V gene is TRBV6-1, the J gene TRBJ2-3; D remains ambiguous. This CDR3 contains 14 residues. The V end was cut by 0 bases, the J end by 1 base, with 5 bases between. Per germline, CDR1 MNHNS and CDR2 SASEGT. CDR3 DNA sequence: TGTGCCAGCAGTGAAGCTGGTGGCACAGATACGCAGTATTTT. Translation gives CASSEAGGTDTQYF.

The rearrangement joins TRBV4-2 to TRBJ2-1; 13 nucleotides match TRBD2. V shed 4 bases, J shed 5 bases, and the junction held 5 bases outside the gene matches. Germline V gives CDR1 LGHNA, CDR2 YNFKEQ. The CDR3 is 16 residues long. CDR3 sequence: CASSRTGTSGNNEQFF. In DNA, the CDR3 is TGTGCCAGCAGCCGCACCGGGACTAGCGGGAACAATGAGCAGTTCTTC.

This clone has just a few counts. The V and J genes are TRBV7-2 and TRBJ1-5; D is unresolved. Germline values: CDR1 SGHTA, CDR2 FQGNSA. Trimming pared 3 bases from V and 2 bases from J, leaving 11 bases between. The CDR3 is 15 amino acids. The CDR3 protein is CASSFDGRRNQPQHF. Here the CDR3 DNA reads TGTGCCAGCAGCTTTGATGGACGGCGCAATCAGCCCCAGCATTTT.

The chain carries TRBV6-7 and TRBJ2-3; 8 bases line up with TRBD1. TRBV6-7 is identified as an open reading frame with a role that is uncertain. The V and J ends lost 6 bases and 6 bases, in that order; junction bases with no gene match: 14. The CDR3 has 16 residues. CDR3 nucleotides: TGTGCCAGCAGAGGACAGGGACCCACCGTGTGGGATACGCAGTATTTT. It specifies CASRGQGPTVWDTQYF.

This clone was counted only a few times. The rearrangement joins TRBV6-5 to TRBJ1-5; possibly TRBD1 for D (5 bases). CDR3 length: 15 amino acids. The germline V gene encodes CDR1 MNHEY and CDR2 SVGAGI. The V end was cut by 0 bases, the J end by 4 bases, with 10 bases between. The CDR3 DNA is TGTGCCAGCAGTTACTCCGCGGGACCAAATCAGCCCCAGCATTTT. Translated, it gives CASSYSAGPNQPQHF.

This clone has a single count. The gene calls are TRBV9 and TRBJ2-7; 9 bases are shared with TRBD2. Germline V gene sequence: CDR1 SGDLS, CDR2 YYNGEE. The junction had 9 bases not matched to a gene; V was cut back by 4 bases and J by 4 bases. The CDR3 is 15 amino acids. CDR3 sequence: CASSPGGGRGYEQYF. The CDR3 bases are TGTGCCAGCAGCCCTGGGGGCGGGAGGGGGTACGAGCAGTACTTC.

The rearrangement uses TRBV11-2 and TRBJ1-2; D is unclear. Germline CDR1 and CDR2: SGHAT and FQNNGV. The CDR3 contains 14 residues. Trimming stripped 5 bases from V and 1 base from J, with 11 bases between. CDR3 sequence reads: CASSPPTSNYGYTF. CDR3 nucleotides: TGTGCCAGCAGCCCCCCGACAAGTAACTATGGCTACACCTTC.

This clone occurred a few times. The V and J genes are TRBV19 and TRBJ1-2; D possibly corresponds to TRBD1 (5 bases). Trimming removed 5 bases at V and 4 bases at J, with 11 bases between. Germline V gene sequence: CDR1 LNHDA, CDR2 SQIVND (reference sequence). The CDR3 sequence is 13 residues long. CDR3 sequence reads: CASSSGRSYGYTF. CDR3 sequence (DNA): TGTGCCAGTAGTTCGGGGCGAAGCTATGGCTACACCTTC.

CDR3 sequence: CASSINGGMGQPQHF. DNA of the CDR3: TGTGCCAGTAGTATCAATGGGGGTATGGGACAGCCCCAGCATTTT. J is TRBJ1-5 and V is TRBV19; D is perhaps TRBD1 (5 bases). The ends were cut back, 3 bases at V and 7 bases at J, with 16 bases in the middle. The length of the CDR3 is 15 residues. Germline CDR1 and CDR2: LNHDA and SQIVND (reference sequence).

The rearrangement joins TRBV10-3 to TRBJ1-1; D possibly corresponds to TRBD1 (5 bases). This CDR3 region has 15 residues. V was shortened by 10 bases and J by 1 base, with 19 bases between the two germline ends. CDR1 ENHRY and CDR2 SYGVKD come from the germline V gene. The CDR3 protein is CASTETTGENTEAFF. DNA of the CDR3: TGTGCCAGCACGGAGACTACAGGAGAGAACACTGAAGCTTTCTTT.

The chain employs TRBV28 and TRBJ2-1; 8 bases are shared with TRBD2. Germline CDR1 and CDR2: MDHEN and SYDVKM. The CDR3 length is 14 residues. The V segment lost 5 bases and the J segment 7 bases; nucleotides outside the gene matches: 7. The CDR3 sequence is CASSPGGGRNEQFF. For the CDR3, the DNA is TGTGCCAGCAGTCCCGGCGGGGGGCGAAATGAGCAGTTCTTC. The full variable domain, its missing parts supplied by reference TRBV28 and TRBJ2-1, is DVKVTQSSRYLVKRTGEKVFLECVQDMDHENMFWYRQDPGLGLRLIYFSYDVKMKEKGDIPEGYSVSREKKERFSLILESASTNQTSMYLCASSPGGGRNEQFFGPGTRLTVL.

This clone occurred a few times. CDR3 DNA: TGTGCCTCAGGCTACCAGGATACGCAGTATTTT. This encodes CASGYQDTQYF. The genes are TRBV7-9 and TRBJ2-3; unclear D gene. CDR1 is SEHNR and CDR2 is FQNEAQ in the germline V gene (reference sequence). This CDR3 is 11 amino acids long. The ends were cut back, 11 bases at V and 6 bases at J, with 12 bases in the middle.

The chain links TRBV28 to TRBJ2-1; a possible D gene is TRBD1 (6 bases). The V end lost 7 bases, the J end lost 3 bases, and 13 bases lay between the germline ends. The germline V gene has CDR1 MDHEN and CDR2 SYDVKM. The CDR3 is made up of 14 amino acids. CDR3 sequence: CASTPDSDYNEQFF. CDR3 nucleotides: TGTGCCAGCACCCCGGACAGTGACTACAATGAGCAGTTCTTC.